One and the same sample provided the 20 T cell receptor beta chains below, sequenced in a study of blood T cells in healthy people across ages. A second PCR of roughly 7 to 11 cycles used a sample-barcoded 5' primer and a J-beta primer mix. Each CDR3 protein is one row after TCRdb ran MiXCR on the 5' RACE reads. The top ten clones hold roughly 17% of a sample with more than 800,000 distinct CDR3 sequences, 25% to 35% of them seen once. Sequenced input: blood. The source of these receptors is a woman older than 75 in good health.

This clonotype was seen repeatedly, ten times or more. The genes are TRBV7-9 and TRBJ2-3; D is unresolved. Germline lookup yields CDR1 SEHNR and CDR2 FQNEAQ (reference sequence). The V gene lost 5 bases and the J gene lost 3 bases, with 12 bases spanning the gap. The CDR3 extends over 14 amino acids. DNA of the CDR3: TGTGCCAGCAGCCCTCCGCCCCGAACAGATACGCAGTATTTT. Its protein product is CASSPPPRTDTQYF.

The chain joins TRBV5-1 to TRBJ2-3; 11 bases are a match to TRBD2. CDR1 and CDR2 from the germline V gene are SGHRS and YFSETQ. V gave up 4 bases and J gave up 0 bases; unmatched junction bases: 7. The CDR3 consists of 17 residues. The CDR3 loop reads CASSPTSGGWSTDTQYF. The DNA of the CDR3 is TGCGCCAGCAGCCCCACTAGCGGGGGCTGGAGCACAGATACGCAGTATTTT.

The table lists this clonotype with many counts. This chain links TRBV5-1 with TRBJ2-3, with D tentatively TRBD1 or TRBD2 (5 bases each). CDR1 is SGHRS, CDR2 YFSETQ, per germline. This CDR3 region has 15 residues. Trimming removed 4 bases from V and 0 bases from J, with 12 bases in between. CDR3 protein: CASSPGAASTDTQYF. In DNA, the CDR3 is TGCGCCAGCAGCCCCGGGGCAGCTAGCACAGATACGCAGTATTTT.

This clonotype occurred many times. The V and J genes are TRBV29-1 and TRBJ2-1; no clear D. CDR1 is SQVTM and CDR2 is ANQGSEA in the germline V gene. This CDR3 spans 11 amino acids. The V gene lost 4 bases and the J gene lost 6 bases, with 7 bases spanning the gap. The CDR3 DNA sequence: TGCAGCGTTGTAGTCCTCAATGAGCAGTTCTTC. As protein: CSVVVLNEQFF.

This clonotype turned up a few times. Compared with germline, one end of the junction differs, possibly owing to a read error. This sequence joins TRBV2 and TRBJ1-2; the D is unclear. Germline V gene sequence: CDR1 SNHLY, CDR2 FYNNEI. The CDR3 is made up of 14 amino acids. Here the CDR3 reads CVSSEGLQRYGYTF. The CDR3 DNA reads as TGTGTCAGCAGTGAAGGTTTACAGCGATATGGCTACACCTTC.

This clonotype was detected ten times or more. V is TRBV2 and J is TRBJ2-5; D call uncertain. Germline values: CDR1 SNHLY, CDR2 FYNNEI. V lost 3 bases to trimming and J lost 0 bases, with 8 bases between them. CDR3 size: 14 residues. The DNA for the CDR3 is TGTGCCAGCAGTGATCCTCTTTACCAAGAGACCCAGTACTTC. Translating it yields CASSDPLYQETQYF. Looking up the rest from reference TRBV2 and TRBJ2-5 gives the full variable domain: EPEVTQTPSHQVTQMGQEVILRCVPISNHLYFYWYRQILGQKVEFLVSFYNNEISEKSEIFDDQFSVERPDGSNFTLKIRSTKLEDSAMYFCASSDPLYQETQYFGPGTRLLVL.

With respect to this clonotype: Sequence at one end of the junction differs from germline and may be a read error. The chain is built from TRBV5-1 and TRBJ2-1; D perhaps matches TRBD2 (7 bases). The CDR3 has 14 amino acids. Germline loops: CDR1 SGHRS, CDR2 YFSETQ. The CDR3 spells CASSLVGGDNGQFF. As DNA, the CDR3 is TGCGCCAGCAGCTTAGTGGGGGGGGACAATGGGCAGTTCTTC.

This clonotype was seen many times. V is TRBV6-5 and J is TRBJ2-5; 8 bases align to TRBD1. Germline V gives CDR1 MNHEY, CDR2 SVGAGI. The CDR3 is made up of 13 amino acids. Trimming cost V 6 bases and J 7 bases; bases outside gene matches: 7. The CDR3 region is CASRRGQGGTQYF. The CDR3 DNA reads TGTGCCAGCAGAAGAGGACAGGGAGGGACCCAGTACTTC.

A few counts support this clonotype. J is TRBJ1-2 and V is TRBV6-5, with a weak D call TRBD1 (5 bases). CDR1 and CDR2 (germline): MNHEY, SVGAGI. V lost 4 bases to trimming and J lost 4 bases, with 16 bases between them. CDR3 length: 15 residues. The CDR3 is CASSSTGAGPYGYTF. The CDR3 DNA follows: TGTGCCAGCAGTTCGACCGGGGCCGGACCCTATGGCTACACCTTC.

V and J are TRBV7-9 and TRBJ2-3; D gene uncertain. Germline CDR1 is SEHNR and CDR2 is FQNEAQ (reference sequence). The V and J ends lost 1 base and 2 bases respectively, with 16 bases between them. CDR3 length: 17 residues. The DNA for the CDR3 is TGTGCCAGCAGCTTAGAATTGGCGTCAGTCCTCACAGATACGCAGTATTTT. It yields the protein CASSLELASVLTDTQYF.

This clonotype was counted only a few times. The chain recombines TRBV7-9 with TRBJ2-2; D is ambiguous. This CDR3 comprises 15 residues. Between the trimmed V and J ends, which lost 5 bases and 1 base, there was a span of 11 bases. The germline V gene has CDR1 SEHNR and CDR2 FQNEAQ (reference sequence). The CDR3 region is CASSPGERNTGELFF. The DNA for the CDR3 is TGTGCCAGCAGCCCGGGCGAGAGGAACACCGGGGAGCTGTTTTTT.

This chain joins TRBV30 and TRBJ1-2; TRBD1 matches at 8 bases. This CDR3 contains 14 residues. The trim removed 0 bases at V and 8 bases at J, leaving 8 bases unmatched. Germline CDR1 and CDR2: GTSNPN and SVGIG (reference sequence). The CDR3 reads CAWSVDRGLEGYTF. Written as DNA, the CDR3 is TGTGCCTGGAGTGTTGACAGGGGACTTGAGGGCTACACCTTC.

The genes are TRBV7-2 and TRBJ2-1; D remains ambiguous. The CDR3 consists of 14 residues. V shed 1 base and J shed 3 bases, with 7 bases lying between them. Germline V gives CDR1 SGHTA, CDR2 FQGNSA. The CDR3 is CASSLDSLYNEQFF. The CDR3 DNA follows: TGTGCCAGCAGCTTAGACAGCCTCTACAATGAGCAGTTCTTC. Looking up the rest from reference TRBV7-2 and TRBJ2-1 gives the full variable domain: GAGVSQSPSNKVTEKGKDVELRCDPISGHTALYWYRQSLGQGLEFLIYFQGNSAPDKSGLPSDRFSAERTGGSVSTLTIQRTQQEDSAVYLCASSLDSLYNEQFFGPGTRLTVL.

This clonotype has a handful of counts. The chain employs TRBV4-3 and TRBJ1-1; no firm D call. The V end was cut by 4 bases, the J end by 1 base, with 10 bases between. Germline CDR1 LGHNA, CDR2 YSLEER. The CDR3 is 14 amino acids. The CDR3 sequence is CASSRVYSNTEAFF. The CDR3 DNA is TGCGCCAGCAGCCGGGTTTACTCGAACACTGAAGCTTTCTTT.

This clonotype was observed at least ten times. The chain carries TRBV29-1 and TRBJ1-2, with a tentative D call TRBD1 (5 bases). CDR3 length equals 13 residues. Between the trimmed V and J ends, which lost 4 bases and 2 bases, there was a span of 11 bases. Germline CDR1 reads SQVTM; CDR2 reads ANQGSEA. CDR3 coding DNA: TGCAGCGTTGTTGGGACGGTCAACTATGGCTACACCTTC. Encoded protein: CSVVGTVNYGYTF.

The V gene is TRBV3-1, the J gene TRBJ2-5; 11 nucleotides agree with TRBD2. Germline V gene lookup returns CDR1 LGHDT and CDR2 YNNKEL (reference sequence). Unmatched junction bases numbered 4, after V lost 0 bases and J lost 4 bases. This CDR3 region has 16 residues. The CDR3 DNA reads as TGTGCCAGCAGCCAAGAAGGTGGGACTAGCGGAGAGACCCAGTACTTC. Its translation: CASSQEGGTSGETQYF.

In this sample, this clonotype turned up many times. The junction does not match germline at one end; this may be a read error. This sequence joins TRBV7-7 and TRBJ2-5, with 7 nucleotides matching TRBD1. There are 15 residues in the CDR3. Germline V gene lookup returns CDR1 SSHAT and CDR2 FNYEAQ (reference sequence). The CDR3 loop is CASSATTGSEETQYF. As DNA, the CDR3 is TGTGCTAGCAGCGCCACGACAGGGTCCGAAGAGACCCAGTACTTC.

This clonotype was recorded at least ten times. The chain uses TRBV4-2 and TRBJ1-2, with 11 bases matching TRBD1. There are 14 residues in the CDR3. Trimming cost V 4 bases and J 7 bases; bases outside gene matches: 5. Looked up from germline, CDR1 is LGHNA and CDR2 is YNFKEQ. DNA for the CDR3: TGTGCCAGCAGCCGCGGACAGGGGGCGGGTGGCTACACCTTC. Translating it yields CASSRGQGAGGYTF.

This clonotype was detected ten times or more. The genes are TRBV7-2 and TRBJ2-5; 9 positions agree with TRBD1. Germline loops: CDR1 SGHTA, CDR2 FQGNSA. J gave up 3 bases and V 5 bases, and 7 bases lay outside the gene matches. The CDR3 runs to 15 residues. CDR3 residues: CASSAPRTGEETQYF. CDR3 nucleotides: TGTGCCAGCAGCGCACCCAGGACAGGGGAAGAGACCCAGTACTTC. Together with reference TRBV7-2 and TRBJ2-5, the CDR3 gives the full variable domain: GAGVSQSPSNKVTEKGKDVELRCDPISGHTALYWYRQSLGQGLEFLIYFQGNSAPDKSGLPSDRFSAERTGGSVSTLTIQRTQQEDSAVYLCASSAPRTGEETQYFGPGTRLLVL.

This clonotype showed up just once. A much bigger clone sits one base away, suggesting this may be a read error. V usage is TRBV5-6 and J usage is TRBJ1-2; 9 nucleotides align to TRBD1. The CDR3 is 14 amino acids. Germline V gives CDR1 SGHDT, CDR2 YYEEEE. CDR3 DNA sequence: TGTGCCAACAGCACGGGACAGGGACGCTATGGCTACACCTTC. Residues: CANSTGQGRYGYTF.